This T cell receptor beta chain was captured in a study of T cells in Graves' hyperthyroidism and ophthalmopathy. The CDR3 is made up of 16 amino acids. V was trimmed by 6 bases and J by 1 base, leaving 16 bases between them. Germline V gene lookup returns CDR1 SEHNR and CDR2 FQNEAQ (reference sequence). Diagnosing involved the use of clinical symptoms, serum thyroxine and TRAb, thyroid ultrasound and orbital computed tomography. 9 to 10 ml fresh peripheral blood yielded the PBMCs. Amplified regions were TCR beta CDR3 sequences from RNA transcripts. TCR CDR3 underwent first-round RT-PCR with the HTBI primer set. TCRdb reprocessed the multiplex PCR reads with MiXCR, giving one entry per CDR3 protein. The table lists more than 450,000 distinct CDR3 sequences, 15% to 20% of them singletons, with roughly 47% in the top ten.

The sequence derives from a man aged 35-49 years with Graves' ophthalmopathy. This chain joins TRBV7-9 and TRBJ1-5; no reliable D call. The specimen sequenced was blood. CDR3 amino acids: CASSSTEGSSNQPQHF. CDR3 DNA: TGTGCCAGCAGTTCCACGGAAGGGTCGAGCAATCAGCCCCAGCATTTT.